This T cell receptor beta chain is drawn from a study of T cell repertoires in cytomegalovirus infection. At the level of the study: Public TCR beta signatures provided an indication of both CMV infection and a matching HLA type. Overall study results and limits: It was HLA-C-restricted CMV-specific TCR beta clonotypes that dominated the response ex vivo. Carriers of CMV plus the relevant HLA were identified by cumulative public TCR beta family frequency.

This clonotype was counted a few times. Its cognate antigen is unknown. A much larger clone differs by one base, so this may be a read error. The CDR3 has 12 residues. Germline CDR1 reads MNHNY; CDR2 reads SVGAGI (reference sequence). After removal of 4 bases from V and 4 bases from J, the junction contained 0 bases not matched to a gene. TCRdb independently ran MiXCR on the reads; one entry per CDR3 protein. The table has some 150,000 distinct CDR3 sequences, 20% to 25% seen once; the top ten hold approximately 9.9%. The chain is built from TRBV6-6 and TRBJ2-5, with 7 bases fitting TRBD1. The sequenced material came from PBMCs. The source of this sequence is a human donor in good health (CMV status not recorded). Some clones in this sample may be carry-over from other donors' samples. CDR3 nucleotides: TGTGCCAGCAGTTGGACAGGAGAGACCCAGTACTTC. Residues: CASSWTGETQYF.